This T cell receptor beta chain was found in a study of blood T cells in healthy people across ages. For the study at large: Through template switching, about one barcoded beta molecule was captured per two T cells, as measured in model experiments.

Per germline, CDR1 SGDLS and CDR2 YYNGEE. The CDR3 consists of 16 residues. The V segment lost 0 bases and the J segment 5 bases; nucleotides outside the gene matches: 9. Findings and caveats of the study: Naive T cell percentage showed a strong correlation with TCR beta diversity. TCR beta diversity per million T cells fell roughly linearly with age.

This clonotype came up a few times. Its antigen is not known. A second 7 to 11 cycle PCR used barcoded and J-beta primers. Each cDNA molecule was tagged by a template-switch adaptor that had 12 random nucleotides. From the 5' RACE reads, TCRdb called clonotypes with MiXCR, one entry per CDR3 protein. The data contain 850,000 to 950,000 distinct CDR3 sequences, 25% to 35% of them singletons. The V gene is TRBV9, the J gene TRBJ2-5, with 8 bases lining up with TRBD2. The sequenced sample consisted of blood. This TCR was recovered from an elderly woman in good health. The CDR3 loop is CASSVAGGGPPETQYF. The CDR3 nucleotides read TGTGCCAGCAGCGTAGCGGGAGGGGGGCCTCCCGAGACCCAGTACTTC.